This TCR beta chain was identified during a study of cytomegalovirus exposure and HLA in healthy donors. Overall study context: The 120 or so validation repertoires were reported in a later analysis to have been generated on the same platform as the roughly 680 first-cohort repertoires. Whole-study findings and limits: Researchers reported that three CMV-associated chains were confirmed in vitro as CMV antigen-specific. It was found in a later analysis that first-cohort TCR clusters tended to co-occur in the 100 to 150 validation repertoires.

CDR1 MNHEY and CDR2 SMNVEV come from the germline V gene (reference sequence). The CDR3 extends over 17 amino acids. V lost 2 bases, J lost 6 bases, and 11 bases stayed unmatched. A word on this clone: As yet, its antigen is unknown.

Method: immunoSEQ multiplex PCR; TCRdb's copy keeps in-frame clones and lacks some. The sample records about 110,000 clones, about 85% being singletons. The rearrangement joins TRBV27 to TRBJ2-2; 8 bases match TRBD2. This sequence originates from a woman aged 18 to 35 in good health and CMV-seronegative. The sequencing sample was made of PBMCs. The CDR3 sequence: CASSLSSGGGLAGELFF. CDR3 nucleotide sequence: TGTGCCAGCAGTTTAAGCTCCGGGGGGGGCCTTGCCGGGGAGCTGTTTTTT.